This is a list of T cell receptor beta chains from one sample in a study of response to subunit inactivated influenza vaccine. One entry per CDR3 protein results from TCRdb running MiXCR on the RT-PCR reads. The sample yields hundreds of thousands of distinct CDR3 sequences, 15% to 18% seen once. The material was PBMCs from blood, obtained 11 to 12 days after vaccination. All receptors derive from a man in his fifties who received an inactivated influenza vaccine. CDR3s include the opening cysteine and the closing phenylalanine or tryptophan. A D gene is named only where the DNA matches it firmly. Not all rows give a size; the values are once, few, many and, for expanded clones, a class.

V	J	D	size	DNA	CDR3
TRBV12-3/TRBV12-4	TRBJ1-5	.	once	TGTGCCAGCAGAAAGAGTAGCAATCAGCCCCAGCATTTT	CASRKSSNQPQHF
TRBV7-3	TRBJ2-3	TRBD1	few	TGTGCCAGCAGCCCTTTACCTGGGACAGGGAGCCCAGATACGCAGTATTTT	CASSPLPGTGSPDTQYF
TRBV9	TRBJ2-7	.	.	TGTGCCAGCAGCGTATGGGGGCGGTCCTCCGACGAGCAGTACTTC	CASSVWGRSSDEQYF
TRBV20-1	TRBJ2-3	TRBD2	.	TGCAGTGCCACCGGGACTAGGGGCCCAGATACGCAGTATTTT	CSATGTRGPDTQYF
TRBV7-9	TRBJ1-6	.	many	TGTGCCAGCAGCATTTGGGATTCACCCCTCCACTTT	CASSIWDSPLHF
TRBV20-1	TRBJ2-7	.	few	TGCAGTGCCAATAGGGCCGGGTTCCCGGCCTACGAGCAGTACTTC	CSANRAGFPAYEQYF
TRBV5-5	TRBJ2-3	.	many	TGTGCCAGCAGCTTTACTATCACAGATACGCAGTATTTT	CASSFTITDTQYF
TRBV19	TRBJ2-3	.	once	TGTGCCAGTAGTATAGAAAACCGGGACGGACTCACAGATACGCAGTATTTT	CASSIENRDGLTDTQYF
TRBV5-1	TRBJ2-6	TRBD2	.	TGCGCCAGCAGCGGCGGAACTAGCGGGAACTCTGGGGCCAACGTCCTGACTTTC	CASSGGTSGNSGANVLTF
TRBV20-1	TRBJ1-5	.	.	TGCAGTGCTAGACAGGGCAACAATCAGCCCCAGCATTTT	CSARQGNNQPQHF
TRBV12-3/TRBV12-4	TRBJ1-2	.	.	TGTGCCAGCAGCCTACGACGTGGCTACACCTTC	CASSLRRGYTF
TRBV25-1	TRBJ1-5	TRBD1	few	TGTGCCAGGGCCGGACAGGATGATCAGCCCCAGCATTTT	CARAGQDDQPQHF
TRBV12-3/TRBV12-4	TRBJ2-5	.	.	TGTGCCAGCAGTTCCCTACAGGGTGAGACCCAGTACTTC	CASSSLQGETQYF
TRBV5-1	TRBJ2-3	.	few	TGCGCCAGCAGCTTGGGGGACACGGCAGATACGCAGTATTTT	CASSLGDTADTQYF
TRBV4-2	TRBJ1-6	.	few	TGTGCCAGCAGCCAAGATAGGGGGAGCTCCTATAATTCACCCCTCCACTTT	CASSQDRGSSYNSPLHF
TRBV7-9	TRBJ2-1	.	few	TGTGCCAGCAGCGTGGACATCAACAATGAGCAGTTCTTC	CASSVDINNEQFF
TRBV7-8	TRBJ2-3	TRBD2	many	TGTGCCAGCAGCTCTGGGACTAGCGGGGGGGGAGAGGATACGCAGTATTTT	CASSSGTSGGGEDTQYF
TRBV20-1	TRBJ1-4	.	.	TGCAGTGCTCAACCGGACACTAATGAAAAACTGTTTTTT	CSAQPDTNEKLFF
TRBV28	TRBJ2-5	TRBD1	few	TGTGCCAGCAGTCCGCGCCAGGGGGCTTATGGGACCCAGTACTTC	CASSPRQGAYGTQYF
TRBV7-2	TRBJ2-5	TRBD1	.	TGTGCCAGCAGCTTAAGCAGGGGGCTGGAGACCCAGTACTTC	CASSLSRGLETQYF
TRBV6-2/TRBV6-3	TRBJ2-2	TRBD1	.	TGTGCCAGCAGTACTGACAGGGGGACGAACACCGGGGAGCTGTTTTTT	CASSTDRGTNTGELFF
TRBV11-1	TRBJ2-3	.	.	TGTGCCAGCAGCTTAAATGGTTGGGGGAAAACTAGCACAGATACGCAGTATTTT	CASSLNGWGKTSTDTQYF